This T cell receptor beta chain was sequenced during a study of T cells in Graves' hyperthyroidism and ophthalmopathy. Findings of the study overall: Using 13 V-J features, a model discriminated ophthalmopathy from stable hyperthyroidism.

A remark on this clonotype: What it binds is not known.

The study enrolled patients aged 18 to 65 with newly diagnosed hyperthyroidism of under 2 months' duration. It was approximately 9.7 ml of fresh peripheral blood that supplied the PBMCs. The J segment lost 5 bases and the V segment lost 6 bases, leaving 4 bases of the junction unmatched. The CDR3 loop spans 13 amino acids. Germline CDR1 and CDR2: WNHNN and SYGVQD (reference sequence). Amplification of TCR beta CDR3 regions used RNA as the template. The HTBI primer set served for first-round RT-PCR of the TCR CDR3. From the multiplex PCR reads, TCRdb called clonotypes with MiXCR, one entry per CDR3 protein. This table has over 700,000 distinct CDR3 sequences, about 35% appearing once.

V usage is TRBV10-1 and J usage is TRBJ2-5; 9 bases fit TRBD1. This TCR came from a woman in her forties with Graves' hyperthyroidism. The sample taken for sequencing was blood. Here the CDR3 DNA reads TGCGCCAGCAGCGGGGACAGGGTTGAGACCCAGTACTTC. It translates to CASSGDRVETQYF.